A single sample is the source of the 26 T cell receptor beta chains below, sequenced in a study of beta chain features in type 1 diabetes. The authors reverse transcribed all of the isolated RNA, so sequencing captured expressed TCRB transcripts. Only in-frame clones appear in the TCRdb table, and some are missing; sequencing was by immunoSEQ multiplex PCR. The sample has around 400,000 clones, roughly 12% seen once. The sequenced sample was naive CD4+ T cells from blood. The origin of the receptors is a man between 18 and 35 years old in good health.

This clone appeared a few times. The V call is TRBV10-3, the J call TRBJ2-7; TRBD2 aligns across 11 bases. Germline V gene data show CDR1 as ENHRY and CDR2 as SYGVKD. V shed 4 bases and J 4 bases; nucleotides not matched to a gene: 3. The CDR3 covers 14 residues. The CDR3 protein is CAISATSGGYEQYF. CDR3 bases: TGTGCCATCAGTGCAACTAGCGGGGGTTACGAGCAGTACTTC.

The CDR3 nucleotides are TGTGCCAGCAGCTTACGGCCGACTAGCGGGGGGGCTAGCTCCTACGAGCAGTACTTC. Protein product: CASSLRPTSGGASSYEQYF. The chain uses TRBV7-2 and TRBJ2-7; 14 bases match TRBD2. The germline CDR1 and CDR2 sequences are SGHTA and FQGNSA. The length of the CDR3 is 19 residues. The V and J ends lost 2 bases and 0 bases, in that order; junction bases with no gene match: 9.

In DNA form, the CDR3 reads TGTGCCGGAAGGACAGGGGGGGGGATTCAGTACTTC. It translates to CAGRTGGGIQYF. The chain recombines TRBV2 with TRBJ2-4, with 10 bases matching TRBD1. V shed 11 bases and J 10 bases; nucleotides not matched to a gene: 8. The CDR3 spans 12 residues. Germline V CDR1 and CDR2: SNHLY, FYNNEI.

This clone was picked up a small number of times. This chain links TRBV7-8 with TRBJ2-3, with no clear D. Germline values: CDR1 SGHVS, CDR2 FQNEAQ. The V and J ends lost 6 bases and 2 bases respectively, with 15 bases between them. CDR3 length: 15 residues. The CDR3 sequence: CASRKRGESTDTQYF. The CDR3 coding sequence is TGTGCCAGCAGGAAAAGAGGAGAGTCCACAGATACGCAGTATTTT. Full variable domain (outside the CDR3, taken from reference TRBV7-8 and TRBJ2-3): GAGVSQSPRYKVAKRGQDVALRCDPISGHVSLFWYQQALGQGPEFLTYFQNEAQLDKSGLPSDRFFAERPEGSVSTLKIQRTQQEDSAVYLCASRKRGESTDTQYFGPGTRLTVL.

This clone was counted many times. The rearrangement uses TRBV4-3 and TRBJ2-5, with 7 bases aligning to TRBD1. The CDR3 has 19 residues. V shed 0 bases, J shed 0 bases, and the junction held 13 bases outside the gene matches. Per the germline V gene, CDR1 is LGHNA and CDR2 is YSLEER. CDR3 sequence reads: CASSQDLSGQALYQETQYF. CDR3 DNA sequence: TGCGCCAGCAGCCAAGATTTGAGTGGACAGGCCCTCTACCAAGAGACCCAGTACTTC.

This clone was recorded a few times. The chain links TRBV11-2 to TRBJ2-3; TRBD2 agrees at 12 bases. The CDR3 is made up of 17 amino acids. Germline CDR1 SGHAT, CDR2 FQNNGV. V was pared by 6 bases and J by 2 bases, with 9 bases of the junction left unmatched. The DNA for the CDR3 is TGTGCCAGCAGGGGGACCACTAGCGGGAGGTACACAGATACGCAGTATTTT. Translating it yields CASRGTTSGRYTDTQYF.

The rearrangement joins TRBV10-3 to TRBJ1-5; 8 nucleotides match TRBD1. The CDR3 spans 15 residues. Germline V CDR1 and CDR2: ENHRY, SYGVKD. With V trimmed by 0 bases and J by 7 bases, 5 bases remained unmatched. The CDR3 reads CAISESQGAGQPQHF. The CDR3 DNA is TGTGCCATCAGTGAGTCTCAGGGGGCGGGACAGCCCCAGCATTTT.

The chain recombines TRBV5-6 with TRBJ2-5; 13 nucleotides line up with TRBD2. Germline CDR1 is SGHDT and CDR2 is YYEEEE. The CDR3 loop spans 18 amino acids. J lost 0 bases, V lost 3 bases, and 8 bases had no gene match. The CDR3 sequence: CASSSAGTSGVYQETQYF. The CDR3 DNA reads TGTGCCAGCAGCTCGGCGGGGACTAGCGGGGTTTACCAAGAGACCCAGTACTTC.

This clone has more than one count but fewer than ten. The chain joins TRBV13 to TRBJ1-4; no reliable D call. With 4 bases removed from V and 5 bases from J, the gap between germline ends came to 11 bases. The CDR3 has 14 residues. Germline CDR1 and CDR2: PRHDT and FYEKMQ (reference sequence). The CDR3 DNA sequence: TGTGCCAGCAGCTCAGGACCTATCAATGAAAAACTGTTTTTT. Translated: CASSSGPINEKLFF.

This clone has just a few counts. The V call is TRBV14, the J call TRBJ2-1; 7 bases match TRBD2. CDR3 length: 21 residues. V was pared by 6 bases and J by 5 bases, with 28 bases of the junction left unmatched. Germline-derived CDR1 and CDR2 are SGHDN and FVKESK. This chain's CDR3 is CASSRPLWVAGELADDNEQFF. CDR3 bases: TGTGCCAGCAGTCGACCCCTTTGGGTGGCGGGAGAACTTGCGGATGACAATGAGCAGTTCTTC.

There are a few counts of this clone. The gene calls are TRBV5-6 and TRBJ2-5, with D perhaps TRBD2 (5 bases). The CDR3 contains 12 residues. The germline V gene has CDR1 SGHDT and CDR2 YYEEEE. V was clipped by 6 bases and J by 7 bases, with 13 bases between them. CDR3 loop: CASTLGSRTQYF. The CDR3 DNA sequence: TGTGCCAGCACCCTGGGGAGTAGGACCCAGTACTTC. The full variable domain, its missing parts supplied by reference TRBV5-6 and TRBJ2-5, is DAGVTQSPTHLIKTRGQQVTLRCSPKSGHDTVSWYQQALGQGPQFIFQYYEEEERQRGNFPDRFSGHQFPNYSSELNVNALLLGDSALYLCASTLGSRTQYFGPGTRLLVL.

This clone was observed a handful of times. This chain connects TRBV18 to TRBJ1-4; no clear D gene. This CDR3 comprises 11 residues. Germline assignment: CDR1 KGHSH and CDR2 LQKENI. V lost 6 bases, J lost 8 bases, and 7 bases lay in between. CDR3 sequence: CASSFREKLFF. In DNA, the CDR3 is TGTGCCAGCTCTTTTCGGGAAAAACTGTTTTTT. Supplemented by reference TRBV18 and TRBJ1-4, the full variable domain reads NAGVMQNPRHLVRRRGQEARLRCSPMKGHSHVYWYRQLPEEGLKFMVYLQKENIIDESGMPKERFSAEFPKEGPSILRIQQVVRGDSAAYFCASSFREKLFFGSGTQLSVL.

Concerning this clone itself: Other DNA sequences of this sample code for an identical CDR3. This chain joins TRBV7-3 and TRBJ2-1, with 11 bases that match TRBD2. Trimming at V came to 3 bases and at J to 4 bases, leaving 2 bases not matched to a gene. The germline V gene encodes CDR1 SGHTA and CDR2 FQGTGA. The CDR3 loop spans 15 amino acids. CDR3 loop: CASSLTSGTYNEQFF. In nucleotides, the CDR3 is TGTGCCAGCAGCTTGACTAGCGGGACTTACAATGAGCAGTTCTTC.

The genes are TRBV7-6 and TRBJ2-1, with unresolved D. The CDR3 is made up of 11 amino acids. The germline V gene encodes CDR1 SGHVS and CDR2 FNYEAQ. V gave up 4 bases and J gave up 6 bases, with 4 bases separating them. CDR3: CASSSLNEQFF. The CDR3 DNA reads as TGTGCCAGCAGCTCACTCAATGAGCAGTTCTTC.

The chain couples TRBV6-5 to TRBJ2-1, with 10 bases matching TRBD1. The CDR3 is 15 amino acids. V lost 2 bases, J lost 9 bases, and 7 bases stayed unmatched. CDR1 MNHEY and CDR2 SVGAGI come from the germline V gene. As DNA, the CDR3 is TGTGCCAGCAGTTACGGGGACAGGGGCGGGGGTGAGCAGTTCTTC. Protein: CASSYGDRGGGEQFF.

The chain carries TRBV5-4 and TRBJ2-2, with 8 bases that match TRBD1. CDR3 length equals 14 residues. Germline lookup yields CDR1 SGHNT and CDR2 YYREEE (reference sequence). After removal of 6 bases from V and 5 bases from J, the junction contained 6 bases not matched to a gene. The chain's CDR3 is CASKPGGPTGELFF. The DNA for the CDR3 is TGTGCCAGCAAGCCAGGGGGCCCAACCGGGGAGCTGTTTTTT.

This clone was seen a handful of times. The rearrangement links TRBV30 to TRBJ1-5; the D is unclear. Germline lookup yields CDR1 GTSNPN and CDR2 SVGIG (reference sequence). V shed 5 bases and J shed 6 bases, with 11 bases lying between them. The CDR3 is 12 amino acids. CDR3 sequence: CAWGRERQPQHF. CDR3 in DNA: TGTGCCTGGGGGCGGGAGCGTCAGCCCCAGCATTTT.

In its sample, this clone was seen a few times. The same CDR3 can be traced to other DNA sequences in this sample. The chain recombines TRBV5-4 with TRBJ2-1; unclear D gene. The CDR3 length is 15 residues. Germline V gene lookup returns CDR1 SGHNT and CDR2 YYREEE (reference sequence). V was shortened by 0 bases and J by 0 bases, with 7 bases between the two germline ends. CDR3 sequence (DNA): TGTGCCAGCAGCTTGGAACCGAGCTCCTACAATGAGCAGTTCTTC. Translation: CASSLEPSSYNEQFF. Variable domain in full (rest from reference TRBV5-4 and TRBJ2-1): ETGVTQSPTHLIKTRGQQVTLRCSSQSGHNTVSWYQQALGQGPQFIFQYYREEENGRGNFPPRFSGLQFPNYSSELNVNALELDDSALYLCASSLEPSSYNEQFFGPGTRLTVL.

This clone turned up a few times. The chain employs TRBV5-4 and TRBJ2-7, with 9 bases fitting TRBD2. CDR3 size: 16 residues. Germline assignment: CDR1 SGHNT and CDR2 YYREEE (reference sequence). Trimming cost V 0 bases and J 4 bases; bases outside gene matches: 8. The CDR3 nucleotides are TGTGCCAGCAGCTTGGGGAGTAGCGGGGGTAGGTACGAGCAGTACTTC. Residues: CASSLGSSGGRYEQYF.

V usage is TRBV7-2 and J usage is TRBJ2-3, with 8 bases that match TRBD1. V was pared by 5 bases and J by 4 bases, with 5 bases of the junction left unmatched. There are 14 residues in the CDR3. The germline CDR1 and CDR2 sequences are SGHTA and FQGNSA. The CDR3 region is CASSIGQGPDTQYF. DNA for the CDR3: TGTGCCAGCAGCATAGGACAGGGCCCAGATACGCAGTATTTT.

This clone was seen a few times. DNA of the CDR3: TGTGCCAGCGGTGCGGGGAAGGGTCAGCCCCAGCATTTT. Amino acids: CASGAGKGQPQHF. The rearrangement uses TRBV5-4 and TRBJ1-5; D not resolved. This CDR3 is built from 13 residues. V shed 7 bases and J shed 6 bases, with 14 bases lying between them. Germline V gives CDR1 SGHNT, CDR2 YYREEE (reference sequence).

Only one count was recorded for this clone. The CDR3 protein is CASSRQPMNTEAFF. The CDR3 DNA follows: TGTGCCAGCAGCCGACAGCCCATGAACACTGAAGCTTTCTTT. V and J are TRBV7-9 and TRBJ1-1; D possibly corresponds to TRBD1 (5 bases). The V and J ends lost 5 bases and 0 bases respectively, with 10 bases between them. Germline values: CDR1 SEHNR, CDR2 FQNEAQ (reference sequence). The CDR3 sequence is 14 residues long.

This clone came up once. The chain has TRBV30 and TRBJ1-2; perhaps TRBD1 as D (6 bases). Germline CDR1 and CDR2: GTSNPN and SVGIG (reference sequence). The CDR3 totals 13 residues. The V gene lost 3 bases and the J gene lost 4 bases, with 12 bases spanning the gap. The CDR3 sequence is CAWRLDRFYGYTF. In DNA, the CDR3 is TGTGCCTGGAGACTAGACAGGTTCTATGGCTACACCTTC.

This clone was seen only a few times. The chain recombines TRBV4-3 with TRBJ2-1, with D tentatively TRBD2 (5 bases). Deletions cut 0 bases from V and 8 bases from J, with 20 bases between. Germline lookup yields CDR1 LGHNA and CDR2 YSLEER. This CDR3 comprises 17 residues. Here the CDR3 DNA reads TGCGCCAGCAGCCAAGATAATTCGGGGATTACAAGGGATGAGCAGTTCTTC. Translation: CASSQDNSGITRDEQFF.

V and J are TRBV19 and TRBJ2-7; TRBD2 agrees at 13 bases. V lost 0 bases to trimming and J lost 10 bases; unmatched junction nucleotides: 3. There are 14 residues in the CDR3. From germline, CDR1 is LNHDA and CDR2 SQIVND (reference sequence). CDR3 sequence reads: CASSIDGLAGDQYF. CDR3 nucleotides: TGTGCCAGTAGTATAGATGGACTAGCGGGAGATCAGTACTTC.

A few counts support this clone. The V and J genes are TRBV30 and TRBJ1-6; 9 bases are a match to TRBD1. The CDR3 consists of 12 residues. Trimming cost V 5 bases and J 7 bases; bases outside gene matches: 0. In germline, CDR1 is GTSNPN, CDR2 SVGIG (reference sequence). The CDR3 region is CAWGQGNSPLHF. CDR3 DNA sequence: TGTGCCTGGGGACAGGGGAATTCACCCCTCCACTTT.